A single sample gave rise to the 10 T cell receptor beta chains below, sequenced in a study of blood T cell repertoires in COVID-19. The table came from immunoSEQ multiplex PCR; TCRdb's copy has only in-frame clones and leaves some out. The repertoire includes about 140,000 clones, approximately 80% of them detected once, and 3.5% to 5% sits in the top ten. Material for sequencing was peripheral blood. Receptors were obtained from a woman at least 80 years old with active or convalescent COVID-19.

The chain has TRBV18 and TRBJ1-5; unclear D gene. The V gene's germline CDR1 is KGHSH and CDR2 LQKENI. CDR3 length: 17 amino acids. Trimming cost V 1 base and J 2 bases, with 15 bases left between them. This CDR3 is CASSPLGWAGGNQPQHF. DNA of the CDR3: TGTGCCAGCTCACCACTGGGTTGGGCGGGTGGCAATCAGCCCCAGCATTTT.

V gene TRBV19 combines with J gene TRBJ2-1; D might be TRBD2 (7 bases). The CDR3 is 16 amino acids. The V gene lost 5 bases and the J gene lost 5 bases, with 19 bases spanning the gap. CDR1 LNHDA and CDR2 SQIVND come from the germline V gene (reference sequence). In DNA form, the CDR3 reads TGTGCCAGTAGTTTTTGGGGTGGGAGGGGGAACAATGAGCAGTTCTTC. Translating it yields CASSFWGGRGNNEQFF.

V and J are TRBV19 and TRBJ1-5; D gene unclear. This CDR3 region has 12 residues. Germline V gene lookup returns CDR1 LNHDA and CDR2 SQIVND (reference sequence). The V end was cut by 5 bases, the J end by 9 bases, with 11 bases between. CDR3 protein: CASSAGARPQHF. CDR3 sequence (DNA): TGTGCCAGTAGTGCAGGTGCTCGGCCCCAGCATTTT.

Only one count was recorded for this clone. The genes are TRBV4-1 and TRBJ1-1; D is possibly TRBD1 (5 bases). The V end lost 0 bases, the J end lost 11 bases, and 19 bases lay between the germline ends. The CDR3 contains 15 residues. The germline CDR1 and CDR2 sequences are MGHRA and YSYEKL. The CDR3 coding sequence is TGCGCCAGCAGCCAAGATTCCCCAGGCGGGGGGTCGGCTTTCTTT. Translated: CASSQDSPGGGSAFF.

DNA of the CDR3: TGTGCCAGCGGTGGACAGGCGGACGGCTACACCTTC. This encodes CASGGQADGYTF. The chain is built from TRBV12-3 or TRBV12-4 and TRBJ1-2; 7 positions agree with TRBD1. After removal of 8 bases from V and 8 bases from J, the junction contained 8 bases not matched to a gene. This CDR3 region has 12 residues.

About this clone: This CDR3 is also generated by other DNA sequences in the sample. The genes are TRBV18 and TRBJ1-3, with no clear D. Trimming took 6 bases from V and 0 from J, leaving 9 bases between them. CDR1 and CDR2 (germline): KGHSH, LQKENI. This CDR3 region has 14 residues. The CDR3 nucleotides read TGTGCCAGCTCCCCCCAGGACTCTGGAAACACCATATATTTT. Its translation: CASSPQDSGNTIYF.

The chain couples TRBV18 to TRBJ1-2, with 7 positions matching TRBD1. Germline CDR1 and CDR2: KGHSH and LQKENI. The trim removed 6 bases at V and 3 bases at J, leaving 4 bases unmatched. The CDR3 is 13 amino acids. The CDR3: CASSTGQYYGYTF. CDR3 DNA: TGTGCCAGCTCGACGGGACAGTACTATGGCTACACCTTC. The full variable domain, rest sourced from reference TRBV18 and TRBJ1-2, is NAGVMQNPRHLVRRRGQEARLRCSPMKGHSHVYWYRQLPEEGLKFMVYLQKENIIDESGMPKERFSAEFPKEGPSILRIQQVVRGDSAAYFCASSTGQYYGYTFGSGTRLTVV.

The chain is built from TRBV28 and TRBJ2-7; maybe TRBD1 (6 bases). V was trimmed by 3 bases and J by 6 bases, leaving 12 bases between them. Looked up from germline, CDR1 is MDHEN and CDR2 is SYDVKM. The CDR3 has 13 amino acids. The CDR3 DNA is TGTGCCAGCAGTTTGTGGGACAAACGCGAGCAGTACTTC. It is translated as CASSLWDKREQYF.

This chain joins TRBV12-2 and TRBJ2-7; TRBD2 is the table's D call, not checked against the DNA. TRBV12-2 is a pseudogene. CDR3 length equals 16 residues. The CDR3 bases are TGTGCAAGTCGCTTAGCGTTGCCGGGGAAAACCTACGAGCAGTACTTC. Translating it yields CASRLALPGKTYEQYF.

This chain joins TRBV5-1 and TRBJ1-6, with 10 positions matching TRBD1. Germline V gene data show CDR1 as SGHRS and CDR2 as YFSETQ. There are 16 residues in the CDR3. CDR3 sequence reads: CATRGGTGEDNSPLHF. The DNA for the CDR3 is TGCGCTACCAGGGGTGGGACAGGGGAAGATAATTCACCCCTCCACTTT.